This T cell receptor beta chain is from a study of Ad26.COV2.S vaccination and SARS-CoV-2 variants. Study at large: In the study, Ad26.COV2.S was injected intramuscularly once, or twice 56 days apart.

The data were produced by immunoSEQ multiplex PCR, yet TCRdb's version contains in-frame clones alone and is incomplete. The sample lists about 350,000 clones, 88% occurring once. Regarding treatment: around 19 received Ad26.COV2.S at low or high dose, single or two shots; five or six received placebo; per-sample allocation not given. Each sample was drawn 63 days after the first injection (of vaccine or placebo). The individual, an adult aged 18-55 years, was a donor in Boston. Its platform was an Ad26 vector, and its expressed antigen was Wuhan-strain SARS-CoV-2 spike. The CDR3 covers 14 residues. Germline CDR1 and CDR2: SGHRS and YFSETQ. V lost 2 bases, J lost 2 bases, and 10 bases lay in between. In the case of this clone: The identical CDR3 is also encoded by other nucleotide sequences in the sample.

The specimen comprised peripheral blood, sampled in a trial of Ad26.COV2.S vaccine versus placebo. This sequence was found in a person aged 18-60 years who received the Ad26.COV2.S COVID-19 vaccine or a placebo. The chain recombines TRBV5-1 with TRBJ2-5, with a tentative D call TRBD1 (6 bases). CDR3: CASSLGRGQETQYF. DNA for the CDR3: TGCGCCAGCAGCTTAGGCAGGGGACAAGAGACCCAGTACTTC.